A single sample is the source of the 29 T cell receptor beta chains below, sequenced in a study of blood T cell repertoires in COVID-19. TCRdb's table, derived via immunoSEQ multiplex PCR, lists solely in-frame clones and lacks some. The sample includes 250,000 to 350,000 clones, more than 70% of them seen just once. What was sequenced was peripheral blood. These receptors were taken from a woman aged 50 to 60 who had recovered from COVID-19.

For the CDR3, the DNA is TGTGCCAGCAGCCCCTACCGATCAGGACAGGGCTACAATGAGCAGTTCTTC. Translating it yields CASSPYRSGQGYNEQFF. V usage is TRBV7-8 and J usage is TRBJ2-1; 8 bases fit TRBD1. This CDR3 contains 17 residues. The V gene's germline CDR1 is SGHVS and CDR2 FQNEAQ. V shed 5 bases, J shed 3 bases, and the junction held 12 bases outside the gene matches.

The J gene is TRBJ1-5, the V gene TRBV28; no clear D. V was shortened by 2 bases and J by 9 bases, with 20 bases between the two germline ends. Germline V gene sequence: CDR1 MDHEN, CDR2 SYDVKM. CDR3 length equals 16 residues. This chain's CDR3 is CASSLELSDLVWPQHF. The CDR3 bases are TGTGCCAGCAGTTTAGAGTTGTCAGACTTGGTTTGGCCCCAGCATTTT.

The CDR3 bases are TGTGCCAGCAGCTTGGGAGACAGGGGACCCACCGGGGAGCTGTTTTTT. It yields the protein CASSLGDRGPTGELFF. The rearrangement joins TRBV5-8 to TRBJ2-2; 8 nucleotides match TRBD1. V gave up 0 bases and J gave up 4 bases; unmatched junction bases: 5. CDR3 length equals 16 residues. The germline gives CDR1 SGHTS, CDR2 YDEGEE.

This chain connects TRBV28 to TRBJ2-1; 7 bases map to TRBD1. The J segment lost 0 bases and the V segment lost 2 bases, leaving 1 base of the junction unmatched. The CDR3 is 15 residues long. Per the germline V gene, CDR1 is MDHEN and CDR2 is SYDVKM. CDR3 protein: CASSLDRASYNEQFF. CDR3 nucleotide sequence: TGTGCCAGCAGTTTAGACAGGGCCTCCTACAATGAGCAGTTCTTC. The entire variable domain, with the rest obtained from reference TRBV28 and TRBJ2-1, is as follows: DVKVTQSSRYLVKRTGEKVFLECVQDMDHENMFWYRQDPGLGLRLIYFSYDVKMKEKGDIPEGYSVSREKKERFSLILESASTNQTSMYLCASSLDRASYNEQFFGPGTRLTVL.

The chain links TRBV19 to TRBJ2-2, with 10 bases matching TRBD1. This CDR3 region has 14 residues. The germline CDR1 and CDR2 sequences are LNHDA and SQIVND (reference sequence). V shed 6 bases and J 5 bases; nucleotides not matched to a gene: 3. CDR3 in amino acids: CASSPGQGTGELFF. The CDR3, as DNA: TGTGCCAGTAGCCCGGGACAGGGGACCGGGGAGCTGTTTTTT.

This clone turned up a few times. The CDR3 DNA reads TGTGCCAGTAGAGACAGCTCCTATAATTCACCCCTCCACTTT. Translating gives CASRDSSYNSPLHF. This chain uses TRBV19 with TRBJ1-6; a possible D gene is TRBD1 (5 bases). The CDR3 totals 14 residues. V dropped 6 bases and J dropped 0 bases, with 6 bases sitting between them. The germline CDR1 and CDR2 sequences are LNHDA and SQIVND (reference sequence). The complete variable domain, with remaining parts taken from reference TRBV19 and TRBJ1-6, reads DGGITQSPKYLFRKEGQNVTLSCEQNLNHDAMYWYRQDPGQGLRLIYYSQIVNDFQKGDIAEGYSVSREKKESFPLTVTSAQKNPTAFYLCASRDSSYNSPLHFGNGTRLTVT.

The rearrangement links TRBV6-2 or TRBV6-3 to TRBJ1-5; 10 bases are a match to TRBD1. J was trimmed by 5 bases and V by 2 bases; bases with no gene match: 6. Germline CDR1 reads MNHEY; CDR2 reads SVGEGT. CDR3 length: 16 amino acids. CDR3 sequence: CASSYARTGGDQPQHF. The DNA of the CDR3 is TGTGCCAGCAGTTACGCACGGACAGGGGGGGATCAGCCCCAGCATTTT.

The rearrangement links TRBV6-5 to TRBJ2-7; D is perhaps TRBD1 (5 bases). V dropped 5 bases and J dropped 7 bases, with 12 bases sitting between them. CDR3 size: 12 residues. From germline, CDR1 is MNHEY and CDR2 SVGAGI. The CDR3 protein is CASSLTEREQYF. In DNA form, the CDR3 reads TGTGCCAGCAGTCTGACAGAGCGAGAGCAGTACTTC.

The chain combines TRBV19 with TRBJ1-2; D is perhaps TRBD1 (6 bases). With 4 bases removed from V and 7 bases from J, the gap between germline ends came to 13 bases. This CDR3 has 13 amino acids. Germline V gene data show CDR1 as LNHDA and CDR2 as SQIVND (reference sequence). This CDR3 is CASSTRDMSGYTF. The CDR3 nucleotides are TGTGCCAGTAGTACACGGGACATGTCTGGCTACACCTTC.

The chain couples TRBV11-2 to TRBJ1-1; D gene unclear. Trimming pared 6 bases from V and 5 bases from J, leaving 13 bases between. CDR1 SGHAT and CDR2 FQNNGV come from the germline V gene. This CDR3 has 13 residues. This CDR3 is CASRRLGGTEAFF. In DNA, the CDR3 is TGTGCCAGCAGACGACTGGGAGGAACTGAAGCTTTCTTT.

This chain connects TRBV18 to TRBJ1-1; TRBD1 might be the D (5 bases). V lost 3 bases, J lost 5 bases, and 10 bases lay in between. Germline assignment: CDR1 KGHSH and CDR2 LQKENI. The CDR3 runs 13 residues. The CDR3 here is CASSPDTITEAFF. Written as DNA, the CDR3 is TGTGCCAGCTCACCGGACACCATAACTGAAGCTTTCTTT.

This chain connects TRBV11-3 to TRBJ2-1; 10 bases agree with TRBD1. The CDR3 has 16 residues. The germline gives CDR1 SGHNT, CDR2 YENEEA. V was clipped by 5 bases and J by 9 bases; unmatched bases: 13. The chain's CDR3 is CASSRGQGEGVSEQFF. The CDR3 bases are TGTGCCAGCAGCCGAGGACAGGGGGAGGGAGTCAGTGAGCAGTTCTTC.

The rearrangement uses TRBV6-5 and TRBJ1-1; D remains unclear. Germline values: CDR1 MNHEY, CDR2 SVGAGI. The length of the CDR3 is 13 residues. The V gene lost 7 bases and the J gene lost 7 bases, with 16 bases spanning the gap. CDR3 amino acids: CASTPPGKDEAFF. Written as DNA, the CDR3 is TGTGCCAGCACCCCCCCCGGGAAAGATGAAGCTTTCTTT.

This rearrangement joins TRBV6-2 or TRBV6-3 to TRBJ1-5, with 7 bases matching TRBD1. There are 16 residues in the CDR3. Germline V gene lookup returns CDR1 MNHEY and CDR2 SVGEGT. V lost 4 bases and J lost 5; bases outside the gene matches: 11. The CDR3 region is CASSWDSRTIDQPQHF. The CDR3 DNA follows: TGTGCCAGCAGTTGGGACAGTAGGACAATCGATCAGCCCCAGCATTTT.

The rearrangement joins TRBV18 to TRBJ1-2; 8 bases fit TRBD1. The CDR3 has 16 residues. V lost 2 bases, J lost 7 bases, and 12 bases stayed unmatched. CDR1 and CDR2 from the germline V gene are KGHSH and LQKENI. The CDR3 DNA sequence: TGTGCCAGCTCACCAAGGAGGGACAGGCAGAGGGTTGGCTACACCTTC. It is translated as CASSPRRDRQRVGYTF.

The chain employs TRBV18 and TRBJ1-1; D is ambiguous. Germline lookup yields CDR1 KGHSH and CDR2 LQKENI. With 2 bases removed from V and 3 bases from J, the gap between germline ends came to 7 bases. CDR3 length: 13 residues. CDR3 coding DNA: TGTGCCAGCTCACCAGCACAGCACACTGAAGCTTTCTTT. Encoded protein: CASSPAQHTEAFF.

The rearrangement uses TRBV7-2 and TRBJ2-7; the match to TRBD2 covers 11 bases. The CDR3 covers 15 residues. In germline, CDR1 is SGHTA, CDR2 FQGNSA. V trimming: 5 bases; J trimming: 4 bases; junction bases outside the gene matches: 7. CDR3 nucleotide sequence: TGTGCCAGCAGCATAAGACTAGCGGGACAATACGAGCAGTACTTC. This encodes CASSIRLAGQYEQYF.

V is TRBV4-3 and J is TRBJ2-7; tentative D call: TRBD2 (6 bases). The CDR3 totals 15 residues. Germline V gene data show CDR1 as LGHNA and CDR2 as YSLEER. Trimming stripped 3 bases from V and 6 bases from J, with 18 bases between. The CDR3 DNA is TGCGCCAGCAGCCATGGCGGGGTCCCGGGGTCCGAGCAGTACTTC. Protein sequence: CASSHGGVPGSEQYF.

V gene TRBV4-3 combines with J gene TRBJ2-7; D unclear. Trimming cost V 0 bases and J 7 bases, with 19 bases left between them. The CDR3 loop spans 16 amino acids. CDR1 is LGHNA and CDR2 is YSLEER in the germline V gene. The CDR3 loop reads CASSQDLAVSQPEQYF. In nucleotides, the CDR3 is TGCGCCAGCAGCCAAGATCTGGCAGTTTCCCAACCGGAGCAGTACTTC.

The table lists this clone with a count of one. The chain links TRBV7-6 to TRBJ1-1; D might be TRBD1 (5 bases). Trimming removed 1 base at V and 1 base at J, with 19 bases between. Germline CDR1 reads SGHVS; CDR2 reads FNYEAQ. This CDR3 region has 18 residues. As DNA, the CDR3 is TGTGCCAGCAGCTTAGTTTCAATAGTTGGGGCAAGGAACACTGAAGCTTTCTTT. As protein: CASSLVSIVGARNTEAFF.

The chain has TRBV3-1 (or the pseudogene TRBV3-2) and TRBJ1-1; D possibly corresponds to TRBD1 (5 bases). The V end lost 4 bases, the J end lost 2 bases, and 29 bases lay between the germline ends. Germline lookup yields CDR1 LGHDT and CDR2 YNNKEL (reference sequence). The CDR3 sequence is 20 residues long. The chain's CDR3 is CASSPYNRLAGVAPNTEAFF. The DNA of the CDR3 is TGTGCCAGCAGCCCCTACAACAGGTTGGCGGGGGTGGCGCCCAACACTGAAGCTTTCTTT.

This chain joins TRBV27 and TRBJ1-6; D gene uncertain. V dropped 3 bases and J dropped 7 bases, with 10 bases sitting between them. There are 14 residues in the CDR3. Per the germline V gene, CDR1 is MNHEY and CDR2 is SMNVEV (reference sequence). CDR3 amino acids: CASSLGQPNSPLHF. The DNA for the CDR3 is TGTGCCAGCAGTTTGGGCCAGCCAAATTCACCCCTCCACTTT.

This sequence joins TRBV6-6 and TRBJ2-1; a possible D gene is TRBD2 (6 bases). Trimming removed 6 bases at V and 10 bases at J, with 16 bases between. CDR3 length equals 13 residues. Germline-derived CDR1 and CDR2 are MNHNY and SVGAGI (reference sequence). In DNA form, the CDR3 reads TGTGCCAGCAGCTACACCCGGGACTTCGAGCAGTTCTTC. This encodes CASSYTRDFEQFF.

The chain employs TRBV5-4 and TRBJ2-1, with TRBD2 matching over 13 bases. The junction had 8 bases not matched to a gene; V was cut back by 3 bases and J by 8 bases. The CDR3 is 16 residues long. CDR1 SGHNT and CDR2 YYREEE come from the germline V gene (reference sequence). CDR3 sequence reads: CASSSKTSGRSDEQFF. The CDR3 nucleotides are TGTGCCAGCAGCTCAAAGACTAGCGGGAGGTCGGATGAGCAGTTCTTC. Together with reference TRBV5-4 and TRBJ2-1, the CDR3 gives the full variable domain: ETGVTQSPTHLIKTRGQQVTLRCSSQSGHNTVSWYQQALGQGPQFIFQYYREEENGRGNFPPRFSGLQFPNYSSELNVNALELDDSALYLCASSSKTSGRSDEQFFGPGTRLTVL.

The chain carries TRBV9 and TRBJ1-6; D gene uncertain. This CDR3 region has 15 residues. The germline V gene has CDR1 SGDLS and CDR2 YYNGEE. V gave up 3 bases and J gave up 0 bases, with 7 bases separating them. CDR3 sequence reads: CASSGGISYNSPLHF. CDR3 bases: TGTGCCAGCAGCGGAGGCATCTCCTATAATTCACCCCTCCACTTT.

V gene TRBV24-1 combines with J gene TRBJ2-5; 11 bases agree with TRBD2. V dropped 4 bases and J dropped 5; count of bases not matched to a gene: 8. The CDR3 has 16 amino acids. Per the germline V gene, CDR1 is KGHDR and CDR2 is SFDVKD. CDR3 nucleotide sequence: TGTGCCACCAGTGACCTTATAGCGGGAGGGGGGGAGACCCAGTACTTC. This gives the protein CATSDLIAGGGETQYF.

The chain is built from TRBV27 and TRBJ1-2; no clear D gene. This CDR3 has 13 residues. In germline, CDR1 is MNHEY, CDR2 SMNVEV (reference sequence). With 2 bases removed from V and 2 bases from J, the gap between germline ends came to 6 bases. In DNA, the CDR3 is TGTGCCAGCAGTTTAAAACACAACTATGGCTACACCTTC. Residues: CASSLKHNYGYTF.

This sequence joins TRBV7-8 and TRBJ2-6; 7 bases line up with TRBD1. Germline values: CDR1 SGHVS, CDR2 FQNEAQ. CDR3 length equals 18 residues. V shed 5 bases and J 0 bases; nucleotides not matched to a gene: 10. CDR3 region: CASSPRQGHSSGANVLTF. CDR3 nucleotide sequence: TGTGCCAGCAGCCCTCGACAGGGACACAGCTCTGGGGCCAACGTCCTGACTTTC.

The chain is built from TRBV27 and TRBJ1-5; D is uncertain. The CDR3 covers 13 residues. V lost 0 bases, J lost 6 bases, and 6 bases lay in between. Germline CDR1 MNHEY, CDR2 SMNVEV (reference sequence). The CDR3 coding sequence is TGTGCCAGCAGTTTATCTTACGGTCAGCCCCAGCATTTT. Protein product: CASSLSYGQPQHF.